This TCR beta chain appears in the sequencing data of a study of metastatic and nonmetastatic thyroid tumors. On the study more broadly: Both malignant and benign thyroid patients supplied peripheral blood and tumor or nodule tissue samples, across which the repertoires of these patients were then compared.

In its sample, this clone was seen many times. Its matching antigen is unknown. Trimming stripped 7 bases from V and 4 bases from J, with 10 bases between. From germline, CDR1 is SNHLY and CDR2 FYNNEI. The CDR3 consists of 13 residues. Thyroid surgery was performed in patients who had received no treatment beforehand. Original processing methods: Between-group CDR3 differences, defined by clinicopathological status, yielded a distant-metastasis classifier for papillary thyroid cancer. With MiXCR, TCRdb called clones anew from the PCR reads. TCRdb's processing, not the authors', yielded these V and J calls. Of approximately 20,000 clones listed, about 20% were seen once; the top ten hold about 15%. Study-level points and caveats: Significantly greater TCR beta diversity was reportedly found in malignant thyroid tumors than in benign nodules (in blood and tumor).

This sequence originates from a female donor with papillary thyroid cancer or a benign thyroid nodule (not recorded which). Some clones in this sample may be carry-over from other donors' samples. The sample comprised tumor tissue. The genes are TRBV2 and TRBJ1-4; no firm D call. The CDR3 here is CASTGNNNEKLFF. Here the CDR3 DNA reads TGTGCCAGCACCGGGAACAATAATGAAAAACTGTTTTTT.